What follows are 20 T cell receptor beta chains derived from one specimen sequenced in a study of control samples from healthy donors and cancer patients. The method was immunoSEQ multiplex PCR; TCRdb's version includes in-frame clones alone and lacks a portion of them. This sample carries roughly 74,000 clones, over 90% of them seen once, and the ten largest clones take around 4.7%. Input material: blood. The origin of the receptors is a woman aged 18 to 35 in good health.

This chain links TRBV19 with TRBJ2-3, with 8 bases identical to TRBD2. V was pared by 8 bases and J by 4 bases, with 8 bases of the junction left unmatched. Germline-derived CDR1 and CDR2 are LNHDA and SQIVND (reference sequence). This CDR3 has 14 residues. CDR3 sequence (DNA): TGTGCCAGTGGAGCGGGAGCACGAGCAGATACGCAGTATTTT. Its protein product is CASGAGARADTQYF.

The chain joins TRBV7-2 to TRBJ2-1; D is ambiguous. Germline values: CDR1 SGHTA, CDR2 FQGNSA. V was pared by 2 bases and J by 9 bases, with 14 bases between. There are 14 residues in the CDR3. CDR3 residues: CASSLLVQNSEQFF. As DNA, the CDR3 is TGTGCCAGCAGCTTATTGGTACAGAATTCTGAGCAGTTCTTC.

The chain uses TRBV6-6 and TRBJ1-2, with 7 positions matching TRBD1. After removal of 4 bases from V and 2 bases from J, the junction contained 10 bases not matched to a gene. Germline loops: CDR1 MNHNY, CDR2 SVGAGI (reference sequence). The CDR3 loop spans 16 amino acids. In nucleotides, the CDR3 is TGTGCCAGCAGTTTCGCCGACAGGGCGATAAACTATGGCTACACCTTC. As protein: CASSFADRAINYGYTF.

The chain employs TRBV6-4 and TRBJ1-6, with 7 bases that match TRBD1. This CDR3 has 14 amino acids. After removal of 4 bases from V and 9 bases from J, the junction contained 6 bases not matched to a gene. The germline V gene encodes CDR1 MRHNA and CDR2 SNTAGT. CDR3 bases: TGTGCCAGCAGTGTTGAGGCAGGGGGTTCACCCCTCCACTTT. It specifies CASSVEAGGSPLHF.

A single count supports this clone. The chain links TRBV7-9 to TRBJ2-3; D might be TRBD1 or TRBD2, each matching 5 bases. The CDR3 is 14 residues long. The germline V gene encodes CDR1 SEHNR and CDR2 FQNEAQ (reference sequence). Trimming stripped 1 base from V and 2 bases from J, with 7 bases between. The DNA for the CDR3 is TGTGCCAGCAGCTTAGTGGGACCCACAGATACGCAGTATTTT. It encodes CASSLVGPTDTQYF.

This chain connects TRBV7-8 to TRBJ2-7; 9 bases match TRBD2. From germline, CDR1 is SGHVS and CDR2 FQNEAQ. CDR3 length equals 17 residues. Unmatched junction bases numbered 11, after V lost 4 bases and J lost 1 base. The chain's CDR3 is CASSSRGPSGVSYEQYF. In DNA form, the CDR3 reads TGTGCCAGCAGCTCGAGGGGGCCTAGCGGGGTATCCTACGAGCAGTACTTC.

The chain uses TRBV7-3 and TRBJ1-1; 7 nucleotides line up with TRBD1. CDR3 length: 17 residues. Germline-derived CDR1 and CDR2 are SGHTA and FQGTGA. V shed 4 bases and J 4 bases; nucleotides not matched to a gene: 15. CDR3: CASSSTPDVQGSTEAFF. In nucleotides, the CDR3 is TGTGCCAGCAGCTCCACTCCCGACGTACAGGGGAGCACTGAAGCTTTCTTT.

The chain carries TRBV6-2 or TRBV6-3 and TRBJ2-1, with 11 bases aligning to TRBD2. The ends lost 3 bases at V and 6 bases at J; junction bases unmatched: 13. The V gene's germline CDR1 is MNHEY and CDR2 SVGEGT. This CDR3 spans 18 amino acids. CDR3 DNA: TGTGCCAGCAGTTATTCTGTAGCGGGAGGGCAGAGTCTCAATGAGCAGTTCTTC. It specifies CASSYSVAGGQSLNEQFF.

This chain connects TRBV4-1 to TRBJ2-2, with D tentatively TRBD2 (5 bases). With 9 bases removed from V and 2 bases from J, the gap between germline ends came to 13 bases. The length of the CDR3 is 14 residues. The germline gives CDR1 MGHRA, CDR2 YSYEKL. The CDR3 region has the DNA TGCGCCAGTACCCGCCTAGCAAACACCGGGGAGCTGTTTTTT. The encoded protein is CASTRLANTGELFF.

The chain links TRBV24-1 to TRBJ2-5; D is unresolved. The CDR3 is made up of 11 amino acids. The germline V gene encodes CDR1 KGHDR and CDR2 SFDVKD. V was cut by 2 bases and J by 10 bases, with 7 bases left in between. CDR3 region: CATSDSGDQYF. The CDR3 DNA is TGTGCCACCAGTGATTCAGGAGACCAGTACTTC.

The CDR3 reads CATSRQDRGSTDTQYF. The CDR3 nucleotides are TGTGCCACCAGCAGACAAGACAGGGGGAGCACAGATACGCAGTATTTT. This sequence joins TRBV15 and TRBJ2-3, with 9 bases lining up with TRBD1. The junction had 3 bases not matched to a gene; V was cut back by 2 bases and J by 0 bases. The germline CDR1 and CDR2 sequences are LNHNV and YYDKDF (reference sequence). The CDR3 loop spans 16 amino acids.

This rearrangement joins TRBV18 to TRBJ2-5; tentatively, D is TRBD2 (6 bases). Trimming shortened V by 6 bases and J by 5 bases, and 34 bases separated the two germline ends. This CDR3 spans 20 amino acids. CDR1 KGHSH and CDR2 LQKENI come from the germline V gene. The CDR3 loop reads CASSPDQVTRGSGFGETQYF. For the CDR3, the DNA is TGTGCCAGCTCCCCCGATCAGGTTACCCGGGGTAGCGGCTTCGGGGAGACCCAGTACTTC.

The chain links TRBV10-3 to TRBJ1-3; D might be TRBD1 (5 bases). There are 14 residues in the CDR3. V was clipped by 10 bases and J by 4 bases, with 17 bases between them. Germline V gene data show CDR1 as ENHRY and CDR2 as SYGVKD. In DNA form, the CDR3 reads TGTGCCAGCCAGCGGGATGGGGCAGGAAACACCATATATTTT. It translates to CASQRDGAGNTIYF.

This rearrangement joins TRBV28 to TRBJ1-5; D remains unclear. Germline V gives CDR1 MDHEN, CDR2 SYDVKM. V gave up 2 bases and J gave up 7 bases, with 6 bases separating them. This CDR3 region has 12 residues. The CDR3 nucleotides are TGTGCCAGCAGTTTAACGGGCCAGCCCCAGCATTTT. It translates to CASSLTGQPQHF.

V gene TRBV18 combines with J gene TRBJ2-5; tentative D call: TRBD1 (7 bases). The V end lost 4 bases, the J end lost 3 bases, and 9 bases lay between the germline ends. The CDR3 runs to 13 residues. Germline V gene data show CDR1 as KGHSH and CDR2 as LQKENI. CDR3 bases: TGTGCCAGCTCACGCGGGACAGAAGAGACCCAGTACTTC. As protein: CASSRGTEETQYF. The variable domain in full, with the rest retrieved from reference TRBV18 and TRBJ2-5, is NAGVMQNPRHLVRRRGQEARLRCSPMKGHSHVYWYRQLPEEGLKFMVYLQKENIIDESGMPKERFSAEFPKEGPSILRIQQVVRGDSAAYFCASSRGTEETQYFGPGTRLLVL.

The chain carries TRBV4-1 and TRBJ2-7; 8 positions agree with TRBD1. CDR1 is MGHRA and CDR2 is YSYEKL in the germline V gene. This CDR3 is built from 16 residues. J was trimmed by 1 base and V by 3 bases; bases with no gene match: 8. As DNA, the CDR3 is TGCGCCAGCAGCCATCAAGGAAGGACAGGGTCCTACGAGCAGTACTTC. Its protein is CASSHQGRTGSYEQYF.

J is TRBJ2-5 and V is TRBV9, with 10 nucleotides matching TRBD2. Germline CDR1 and CDR2: SGDLS and YYNGEE. Trimming removed 3 bases from V and 5 bases from J; junction bases left unmatched: 7. The CDR3 spans 15 residues. As DNA, the CDR3 is TGTGCCAGCAGCGGCGCTAGCGGGAGTTGGGAGACCCAGTACTTC. It is translated as CASSGASGSWETQYF.

The rearrangement joins TRBV5-1 to TRBJ2-2; the D gene is possibly TRBD1 (5 bases). Germline V gene data show CDR1 as SGHRS and CDR2 as YFSETQ. V gave up 1 base and J gave up 5 bases, with 9 bases separating them. The CDR3 is made up of 14 amino acids. The CDR3 coding sequence is TGCGCCAGCAGCTTGTATCAGGGAACCGGGGAGCTGTTTTTT. Amino acid sequence: CASSLYQGTGELFF.

This chain connects TRBV29-1 to TRBJ1-1; TRBD1 might be the D (5 bases). This CDR3 region has 14 residues. Germline V lookup: CDR1 SQVTM, CDR2 ANQGSEA. The CDR3 protein is CRMRSGTANTEAFF. In DNA, the CDR3 is TGCAGGATGCGGTCTGGGACGGCGAACACTGAAGCTTTCTTT.

J is TRBJ1-1 and V is TRBV4-1, with D perhaps TRBD1 (5 bases). Germline CDR1 reads MGHRA; CDR2 reads YSYEKL. The V end was cut by 0 bases, the J end by 4 bases, with 15 bases between. This CDR3 contains 16 residues. The CDR3 nucleotides read TGCGCCAGCAGCCAAGAGAAGGTTCGGGGGTTCACTGAAGCTTTCTTT. Translating gives CASSQEKVRGFTEAFF.